Below, one T cell receptor (beta chain) is given with its context. What it recognizes is unknown. This table comes from immunoSEQ multiplex PCR, and its TCRdb copy is limited to in-frame clones, with some not included. The table includes about 60,000 clones, roughly 85% detected once. This sample was included in a study of OX40 agonist ivuxolimab in advanced cancers. In the study overall: At doses from 0.01 to 10 mg/kg, patients were given intravenous ivuxolimab every 2 weeks. Males comprised approximately 84% of the group, whose mean age was about 62 years (range about 20 to 79). Study-wide results and limits: Some patients without response likewise showed low normalized clonal expansion.

The specimen comprised CD4+ or CD8+ T cells sorted from blood, sampled in a trial of the OX40 agonist ivuxolimab. The receptor comes from an adult with an advanced solid tumor such as melanoma, head and neck, liver or kidney cancer.

As DNA, the CDR3 is TGTGCCAGCAGTTATCCCCCCACGGAGACCCAGTACTTC. Translated: CASSYPPTETQYF. The gene calls are TRBV6-5 and TRBJ2-5, with D uncertain. Germline V gene lookup returns CDR1 MNHEY and CDR2 SVGAGI. This CDR3 is built from 13 residues. V shed 3 bases and J shed 5 bases, with 10 bases lying between them.